A selection of T cell receptor beta chains follows, all from one sample in a study of blood T cell repertoires in COVID-19. The repertoire was sequenced with immunoSEQ multiplex PCR; TCRdb's copy has only in-frame clones and lacks some. The sample comprises 75,000 to 80,000 clones, around 83% of which are singletons, and approximately 11% rests with the top ten. Input material: peripheral blood. The receptors were sampled from a man in his fifties or sixties with COVID-19, enrolled during active disease. The CDR3 runs from the conserved cysteine through the conserved F or W. The D gene is left open where the match is weak. Clone size is given for some rows only: seen once, a few or many times, or a class if the clone is expanded.

j_gene	abundance	d_gene	v_gene	CDR3aa
TRBJ2-7	NA	TRBD1	TRBV7-9	CASSLIRIFDRGSYEQYF
TRBJ1-2	once	TRBD1	TRBV15	CATSRRTGQGYTF
TRBJ2-2	NA	TRBD2	TRBV2	CASNKLAGVPGELFF
TRBJ1-1	NA	TRBD1	TRBV27	CASSSGQFEAFF
TRBJ1-6	NA	NA	TRBV5-1	CASSDSYTGKGPPLHF
TRBJ2-1	few	TRBD2	TRBV2	CASYTPRVAGDEQFF
TRBJ2-5	NA	NA	TRBV5-5	CASSLQLDLVWIQYF
TRBJ1-6	NA	TRBD1	TRBV28	CASTPGQGAQTPLHF
TRBJ1-3	NA	NA	TRBV20-1	CSASSGTIYF
TRBJ2-1	once	TRBD1	TRBV6-5	CASITGTAILEQFF
TRBJ1-4	NA	TRBD1	TRBV30	CAWTTGAFNEKLFF
TRBJ1-1	NA	NA	TRBV6-5	CASSIGQPNTEAFF
TRBJ2-7	NA	TRBD2	TRBV5-5	CASSLGLAETYEQYF
TRBJ2-2	NA	NA	TRBV5-1	CASSSGTVLMSELFF
TRBJ2-7	NA	TRBD2	TRBV4-1	CASSQAPGLTFEQYF
TRBJ2-5	NA	NA	TRBV10-3	CAISETGKKETQYF
TRBJ1-5	NA	TRBD1	TRBV28	CASSLSGGGNQPQHF
TRBJ1-5	NA	NA	TRBV6-1	CASSEGQGSQPQHF
TRBJ2-3	NA	TRBD2	TRBV5-1	CASSSLAALGTDTQYF
TRBJ1-1	few	NA	TRBV5-1	CASSSGGTANTEAFF
TRBJ2-6	NA	NA	TRBV14	CASSQARAGANVLTF
TRBJ1-2	NA	NA	TRBV7-2	CASSLAGRGAGGGYTF
TRBJ2-2	few	NA	TRBV27	CASSLSIARLNTGELFF
TRBJ1-2	NA	NA	TRBV12-2	CASRFTGDYGYTF
TRBJ2-3	NA	NA	TRBV9	CASSVEVGGLTDTQYF
TRBJ1-5	NA	TRBD1	TRBV18	CASSPSGTGRSAPQHF
TRBJ1-4	once	TRBD1	TRBV5-5	CASSFEGAYEKLFF
TRBJ2-1	NA	NA	TRBV3-1/TRBV3-2	CASSPKSLGEQFF
TRBJ2-7	NA	NA	TRBV6-2/TRBV6-3	CASSYGAGPSPQYF
TRBJ2-1	NA	NA	TRBV19	CASQYPDRDNEQFF
TRBJ1-6	NA	TRBD1	TRBV3-1/TRBV3-2	CASSFRTGVSPLHF
TRBJ1-4	few	NA	TRBV3-1/TRBV3-2	CASSPRTGTPNEKLFF
TRBJ1-2	NA	NA	TRBV5-1	CASSSPQGYGYTF
TRBJ1-6	NA	NA	TRBV19	CASSIQGAAYNSPLHF
TRBJ2-3	NA	NA	TRBV19	CASSIPPDTQYF
TRBJ1-6	NA	NA	TRBV7-3	CASSLQGEDSPLHF
TRBJ2-5	NA	NA	TRBV4-2	CASSQGGRRAKEAQYF
TRBJ2-5	NA	TRBD1	TRBV2	CASSEYGTEETQYF
TRBJ2-2	NA	TRBD2	TRBV4-1	CASSQDRGGRNTGELFF
TRBJ2-5	NA	NA	TRBV20-1	CSASRGSGGETQYF
TRBJ1-3	few	TRBD1	TRBV6-5	CASRGGRGPVNTIYF
TRBJ1-4	NA	NA	TRBV15	CATSRGTATNEKLFF